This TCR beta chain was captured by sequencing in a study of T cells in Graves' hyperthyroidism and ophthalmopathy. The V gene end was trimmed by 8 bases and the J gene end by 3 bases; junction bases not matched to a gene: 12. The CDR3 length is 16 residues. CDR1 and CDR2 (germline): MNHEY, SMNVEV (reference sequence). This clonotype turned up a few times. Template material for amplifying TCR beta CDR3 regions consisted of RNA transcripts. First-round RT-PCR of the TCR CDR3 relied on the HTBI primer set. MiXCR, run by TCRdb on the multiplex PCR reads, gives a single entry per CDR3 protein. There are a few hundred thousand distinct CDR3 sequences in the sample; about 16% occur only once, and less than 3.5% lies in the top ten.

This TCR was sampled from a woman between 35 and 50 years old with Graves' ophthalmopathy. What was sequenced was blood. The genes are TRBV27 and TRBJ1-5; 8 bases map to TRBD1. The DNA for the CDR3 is TGTGCCAGCCATATAGGACAGGGCTATGACAATCAGCCCCAGCATTTT. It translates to CASHIGQGYDNQPQHF.